Detailed here is one TCR beta chain. The record originates from a study of cytomegalovirus exposure and HLA in healthy donors. The PCR ran on 60 Vbeta and 13 Jbeta primers. Data came from immunoSEQ multiplex PCR; TCRdb stores just in-frame clones and leaves some out. The sample includes about 200,000 clones, about 86% of them seen just once. Nominally healthy donors provided the samples, though records likely missed some immune exposures. This clonotype was sampled from a man aged 40-55 years in good health and CMV-seropositive. Material for sequencing was PBMCs.

In DNA, the CDR3 is TGTGCCAGCAGCGTAATGGGCAGGGCCCCCTACAATGAGCAGTTCTTC. This encodes CASSVMGRAPYNEQFF. The chain has TRBV9 and TRBJ2-1; tentative D call: TRBD1 (5 bases). CDR1 and CDR2 from the germline V gene are SGDLS and YYNGEE. The CDR3 loop spans 16 amino acids. V was pared by 1 base and J by 2 bases, with 13 bases between. The full variable domain, with the rest looked up from reference TRBV9 and TRBJ2-1, is DSGVTQTPKHLITATGQRVTLRCSPRSGDLSVYWYQQSLDQGLQFLIQYYNGEERAKGNILERFSAQQFPDLHSELNLSSLELGDSALYFCASSVMGRAPYNEQFFGPGTRLTVL.